The T cell receptor (beta chain) under discussion was sequenced for a study of CD8 T cells in ankylosing spondylitis. Germline V CDR1 and CDR2: DFQATT, SNEGSKA (reference sequence). V lost 6 bases, J lost 0 bases, and 15 bases lay in between. The CDR3 runs 14 residues. As concerns this clonotype: What it recognizes is unknown.

Study results and caveats: Disease-associated clones were reportedly significantly overrepresented in matched ankylosing spondylitis synovial fluid. Previously reported in reactive arthritis synovial fluid and blood were some of the motif variants. Fewer than 10 highly homologous variants formed a TCR beta motif that appeared characteristic of ankylosing spondylitis blood. A CD8+ phenotype characterized the disease-linked clones, which were relatively rare in peripheral blood.

Preparation of TCR beta libraries was done by quantitative 5'-RACE with molecular barcodes. TCRdb reprocessed the 5' RACE reads with MiXCR, giving one entry per CDR3 protein. The sample shows approximately 540,000 distinct CDR3 sequences, roughly 13% of them seen only once. The genes are TRBV20-1 and TRBJ2-7; maybe TRBD1 (6 bases). The sequenced sample consisted of blood, either unsorted or a sorted T cell fraction (not recorded which). This receptor was identified in a male donor with ankylosing spondylitis. CDR3 sequence (DNA): TGCAGTGCCGTGGGACACCTGAGCTCCTACGAGCAGTACTTC. This sequence encodes CSAVGHLSSYEQYF.